This is a list of T cell receptor beta chains from one sample in a study of patients and donors after allogeneic stem cell transplantation. TCRdb ran MiXCR on the RT-PCR reads and lists one entry per CDR3 protein. The sample gives roughly 940,000 distinct CDR3 sequences, under 20% of which show up once; roughly 6.4% is in the top ten. The material sequenced was blood, either unsorted or a sorted T cell fraction (not recorded which). Source of these receptors: a human donor who was either an allogeneic HSCT recipient or a stem cell or donor lymphocyte infusion donor (not recorded which). It is not recorded whose cells these are; they may come from a transplant donor. The CDR3 runs from the conserved cysteine through the conserved F or W. The order of the fields is J gene, D gene, V gene, clone size, CDR3 protein, CDR3 DNA. A D gene is named only where the DNA matches it firmly. Clone size is not always given. Where it is, it says once, few, many or a class for expanded clones.

j_call: TRBJ2-7
d_call: NA
v_call: TRBV6-5
clone_size: few
cdr3_aa: CASSYSRTTNYEQYF
cdr3_nt: TGTGCCAGCAGTTACTCCAGGACAACCAACTACGAGCAGTACTTC

j_call: TRBJ1-1
d_call: NA
v_call: TRBV20-1
clone_size: many
cdr3_aa: CSADARLNTEAFF
cdr3_nt: TGCAGTGCCGACGCGAGGCTCAACACTGAAGCTTTCTTT

j_call: TRBJ2-1
d_call: TRBD1
v_call: TRBV11-1
clone_size: few
cdr3_aa: CASSSFLGQGAVYNEQFF
cdr3_nt: TGTGCCAGCAGCTCCTTCCTTGGACAGGGGGCAGTCTACAATGAGCAGTTCTTC

j_call: TRBJ2-1
d_call: NA
v_call: TRBV2
clone_size: NA
cdr3_aa: CASRMGGDEQFF
cdr3_nt: TGTGCCAGCAGGATGGGGGGCGATGAGCAGTTCTTC

j_call: TRBJ1-2
d_call: NA
v_call: TRBV7-2
clone_size: NA
cdr3_aa: CASGTRGLNYGYTF
cdr3_nt: TGTGCCAGCGGAACACGAGGGCTTAACTATGGCTACACCTTC

j_call: TRBJ1-5
d_call: NA
v_call: TRBV20-1
clone_size: few
cdr3_aa: CSARDAHDKPQHF
cdr3_nt: TGCAGTGCTAGAGACGCCCACGATAAGCCCCAGCATTTT

j_call: TRBJ1-1
d_call: TRBD1
v_call: TRBV6-1
clone_size: NA
cdr3_aa: CASRLGTGEAAFF
cdr3_nt: TGTGCCAGCAGACTAGGGACAGGGGAAGCAGCTTTCTTT

j_call: TRBJ2-7
d_call: NA
v_call: TRBV6-2/TRBV6-3
clone_size: many
cdr3_aa: CASSSQGGPYEQYF
cdr3_nt: TGTGCCAGCAGTTCCCAGGGTGGTCCCTACGAGCAGTACTTC

j_call: TRBJ2-7
d_call: NA
v_call: TRBV6-2/TRBV6-3
clone_size: few
cdr3_aa: CASSPSLAQNEQYF
cdr3_nt: TGTGCCAGCAGTCCATCCCTCGCCCAAAACGAGCAGTACTTC

j_call: TRBJ2-4
d_call: NA
v_call: TRBV11-1
clone_size: NA
cdr3_aa: CASDNYAGWGGGKNIQYF
cdr3_nt: TGTGCCAGCGATAATTATGCAGGGTGGGGCGGTGGCAAAAACATTCAGTACTTC

j_call: TRBJ2-3
d_call: TRBD1
v_call: TRBV25-1
clone_size: few
cdr3_aa: CASSVSGQFSTDTQYF
cdr3_nt: TGTGCCAGCAGCGTCTCGGGACAGTTTAGCACAGATACGCAGTATTTT

j_call: TRBJ1-6
d_call: TRBD1
v_call: TRBV5-1
clone_size: few
cdr3_aa: CASSLAGTGVSPLHF
cdr3_nt: TGCGCCAGCAGCTTAGCCGGGACAGGTGTATCACCCCTCCACTTT

j_call: TRBJ2-1
d_call: NA
v_call: TRBV2
clone_size: few
cdr3_aa: CASSESGVGEQFF
cdr3_nt: TGTGCCAGCAGTGAATCGGGGGTAGGCGAGCAGTTCTTC

j_call: TRBJ2-2
d_call: TRBD1
v_call: TRBV12-3/TRBV12-4
clone_size: NA
cdr3_aa: CASSPGQGGEGELFF
cdr3_nt: TGTGCCAGCAGTCCGGGACAGGGAGGGGAGGGGGAGCTGTTTTTT

j_call: TRBJ2-1
d_call: NA
v_call: TRBV7-3
clone_size: many
cdr3_aa: CASSLSRNEQFF
cdr3_nt: TGTGCCAGCAGCTTATCAAGGAATGAGCAGTTCTTC

j_call: TRBJ1-2
d_call: NA
v_call: TRBV12-3/TRBV12-4
clone_size: many
cdr3_aa: CASSLAGGNYGYTF
cdr3_nt: TGTGCCAGCAGTTTAGCAGGGGGAAACTATGGCTACACCTTC

j_call: TRBJ2-4
d_call: NA
v_call: TRBV9
clone_size: NA
cdr3_aa: CASSHLGPQYF
cdr3_nt: TGTGCCAGCAGCCACCTGGGACCTCAGTACTTC

j_call: TRBJ2-1
d_call: TRBD1
v_call: TRBV25-1
clone_size: NA
cdr3_aa: CASSITGAYEQFF
cdr3_nt: TGTGCCAGCAGTATTACAGGGGCGTATGAGCAGTTCTTC

j_call: TRBJ2-7
d_call: NA
v_call: TRBV28
clone_size: once
cdr3_aa: CASSPRPRGLTYEQYF
cdr3_nt: TGTGCCAGCAGTCCCCGCCCTCGCGGACTAACCTACGAGCAGTACTTC

j_call: TRBJ2-1
d_call: TRBD2
v_call: TRBV4-2
clone_size: NA
cdr3_aa: CASSQEDAALAINEQFF
cdr3_nt: TGTGCCAGCAGCCAAGAAGACGCGGCACTAGCGATCAATGAGCAGTTCTTC

j_call: TRBJ2-7
d_call: TRBD1
v_call: TRBV5-1
clone_size: few
cdr3_aa: CASSRTGDAYEQYF
cdr3_nt: TGCGCCAGCAGTCGAACAGGGGACGCCTACGAGCAGTACTTC

j_call: TRBJ2-4
d_call: NA
v_call: TRBV30
clone_size: NA
cdr3_aa: CAWSVQEAKNIQYF
cdr3_nt: TGTGCCTGGAGTGTGCAGGAGGCCAAAAACATTCAGTACTTC

j_call: TRBJ1-4
d_call: TRBD1
v_call: TRBV7-8
clone_size: few
cdr3_aa: CASRRLHGTANEKLFF
cdr3_nt: TGTGCCAGCAGACGACTCCACGGGACAGCTAATGAAAAACTGTTTTTT

j_call: TRBJ2-7
d_call: TRBD2
v_call: TRBV5-1
clone_size: NA
cdr3_aa: CASSAGLAPTSYEQYF
cdr3_nt: TGCGCCAGCAGCGCTGGACTAGCGCCTACCTCCTACGAGCAGTACTTC

j_call: TRBJ1-3
d_call: NA
v_call: TRBV27
clone_size: NA
cdr3_aa: CASSSQRTVGNTIYF
cdr3_nt: TGTGCCAGCAGTTCCCAACGGACGGTCGGAAACACCATATATTTT